This is a list of T cell receptor beta chains from one sample in a study of T-cell memory formation after mild COVID-19. MiXCR, run by TCRdb on the 5' RACE reads, gives a single entry per CDR3 protein. The profile covers 190,000 or so distinct CDR3 sequences, with roughly 10% appearing a single time and around 2.9% taken by the ten largest. The sample was PBMCs or a T cell subset sorted from them (not recorded which). The receptor source for this set is a man aged 18 to 30 who had mild COVID-19 (a few samples of this study predate the infection). Cell type and time point are not known. Each CDR3 is given with its conserved first and last residue. The order of the fields is V gene, clone size, J gene, D gene, CDR3 protein, CDR3 DNA. The D gene is left open where the match is weak. Size is omitted from some rows. Given values are once, few, many or a class for expanded clones.

V: TRBV7-3
size: many
J: TRBJ2-7
D: -
CDR3: CASSDYVQPYEQYF
DNA: TGTGCCAGCAGTGACTACGTCCAACCCTACGAGCAGTACTTC

V: TRBV7-8
size: few
J: TRBJ1-2
D: -
CDR3: CASSFIGGNGYTF
DNA: TGTGCCAGCAGCTTCATCGGGGGGAATGGCTACACCTTC

V: TRBV18
size: -
J: TRBJ2-1
D: TRBD1
CDR3: CDSSAQGAANEQFF
DNA: TGTGACAGCTCCGCCCAGGGGGCGGCGAATGAGCAGTTCTTC

V: TRBV7-2
size: -
J: TRBJ2-5
D: -
CDR3: CASSSSTATQYF
DNA: TGTGCCAGCAGCTCCTCCACCGCGACCCAGTACTTC

V: TRBV20-1
size: -
J: TRBJ2-4
D: TRBD2
CDR3: CSAKLAKGKNIQYF
DNA: TGCAGTGCTAAACTAGCGAAAGGAAAAAACATTCAGTACTTC

V: TRBV7-2
size: few
J: TRBJ2-3
D: -
CDR3: CASSLYFGDTQYF
DNA: -

V: TRBV13
size: few
J: TRBJ1-1
D: -
CDR3: CASSYREGTEAFF
DNA: TGTGCCAGCAGCTACAGGGAGGGCACTGAAGCTTTCTTT

V: TRBV6-2/TRBV6-3
size: few
J: TRBJ2-7
D: -
CDR3: CASSYPEIFEQYF
DNA: TGTGCCAGCAGTTACCCGGAGATCTTCGAGCAGTACTTC

V: TRBV29-1
size: -
J: TRBJ1-2
D: -
CDR3: CSAGTGGFYGYTF
DNA: TGCAGCGCAGGGACGGGGGGCTTCTATGGCTACACCTTC

V: TRBV11-2
size: medium-sized
J: TRBJ2-5
D: -
CDR3: CASSLDNRAREETQYF
DNA: TGTGCCAGCAGCTTAGATAATAGGGCCAGGGAAGAGACCCAGTACTTC

V: TRBV18
size: few
J: TRBJ2-5
D: -
CDR3: CASSPSYQETQYF
DNA: TGTGCCAGCTCACCGTCGTACCAAGAGACCCAGTACTTC

V: TRBV7-2
size: -
J: TRBJ2-5
D: TRBD2
CDR3: CASSFRLAEKETQYF
DNA: TGTGCCAGCAGCTTTCGACTAGCGGAAAAAGAGACCCAGTACTTC

V: TRBV12-3/TRBV12-4
size: many
J: TRBJ2-3
D: -
CDR3: CASSFGFTDTQYF
DNA: TGTGCCAGCAGTTTTGGCTTCACAGATACGCAGTATTTT

V: TRBV7-8
size: few
J: TRBJ2-5
D: -
CDR3: CASSFPLGGLASQETQYF
DNA: TGTGCCAGCAGCTTTCCACTGGGGGGGCTAGCGAGCCAAGAGACCCAGTACTTC

V: TRBV20-1
size: -
J: TRBJ1-5
D: -
CDR3: CSAQSGEPQHF
DNA: TGCAGTGCTCAGTCCGGAGAGCCCCAGCATTTT

V: TRBV7-2
size: -
J: TRBJ1-3
D: -
CDR3: CASSPRSAPKGTIYF
DNA: TGTGCCAGCAGTCCCCGGTCGGCTCCTAAAGGGACCATATATTTT

V: TRBV6-2/TRBV6-3
size: -
J: TRBJ2-3
D: TRBD1
CDR3: CASRWTGTTDTQYF
DNA: TGTGCCAGCAGATGGACAGGGACCACAGATACGCAGTATTTT

V: TRBV7-2
size: few
J: TRBJ2-3
D: -
CDR3: CASSLVPQPTDTQYF
DNA: TGTGCCAGCAGCTTAGTACCCCAACCCACAGATACGCAGTATTTT

V: TRBV29-1
size: -
J: TRBJ1-1
D: TRBD1
CDR3: CSAEGPGGNTEAFF
DNA: TGCAGCGCCGAGGGCCCAGGGGGGAACACTGAAGCTTTCTTT

V: TRBV29-1
size: many
J: TRBJ1-2
D: -
CDR3: CSVAADTGYTF
DNA: TGCAGCGTTGCCGCTGACACCGGCTACACCTTC

V: TRBV4-2
size: many
J: TRBJ1-6
D: TRBD1
CDR3: CASSQDRPGQRNSPLHF
DNA: TGTGCCAGCAGCCAAGACAGGCCGGGACAGAGAAATTCACCCCTCCACTTT

V: TRBV11-1
size: few
J: TRBJ2-3
D: -
CDR3: CASSPTGVYTQYF
DNA: TGTGCCAGCAGCCCCACGGGGGTGTATACGCAGTATTTT

V: TRBV15
size: few
J: TRBJ2-3
D: TRBD1
CDR3: CATSQTPGQGPQYF
DNA: TGTGCCACCAGCCAGACTCCGGGACAGGGGCCCCAGTATTTT

V: TRBV7-6
size: few
J: TRBJ2-2
D: -
CDR3: CASSPLLLAMNTGELFF
DNA: TGTGCCAGCTCTCCTCTTCTTCTAGCGATGAACACCGGGGAGCTGTTTTTT

V: TRBV5-1
size: -
J: TRBJ1-2
D: -
CDR3: CASSLVGADYGYTF
DNA: TGCGCCAGCAGCTTGGTAGGGGCGGACTATGGCTACACCTTC

V: TRBV18
size: few
J: TRBJ2-3
D: -
CDR3: CASSPRGPVAMAQYF
DNA: TGTGCCAGCTCACCACGGGGGCCAGTCGCTATGGCGCAGTATTTT

V: TRBV6-2/TRBV6-3
size: few
J: TRBJ1-1
D: -
CDR3: CASSSRGELNTEAFF
DNA: TGTGCCAGCAGCTCCCGGGGGGAACTGAACACTGAAGCTTTCTTT

V: TRBV6-2/TRBV6-3
size: -
J: TRBJ2-5
D: -
CDR3: CASSSAQGPETQYF
DNA: TGTGCCAGCAGTTCCGCACAGGGACCCGAGACCCAGTACTTC

V: TRBV12-3/TRBV12-4
size: -
J: TRBJ1-2
D: -
CDR3: CASTRQGGYGYTF
DNA: TGTGCCAGCACCCGACAAGGAGGCTATGGCTACACCTTC

V: TRBV6-5
size: many
J: TRBJ1-2
D: TRBD1
CDR3: CASRPGQGYGYTF
DNA: TGTGCCAGCAGGCCGGGACAGGGTTATGGCTACACCTTC

V: TRBV27
size: -
J: TRBJ2-6
D: -
CDR3: CASRPRGYGANVLTF
DNA: TGTGCCAGCAGACCTAGGGGGTATGGGGCCAACGTCCTGACTTTC

V: TRBV5-1
size: few
J: TRBJ2-7
D: TRBD1
CDR3: CASSSRRDRIYEQYF
DNA: TGCGCCAGCAGCTCCCGCCGGGACAGGATTTACGAGCAGTACTTC

V: TRBV6-5
size: few
J: TRBJ1-4
D: -
CDR3: CASSYTGVSPEKLFF
DNA: TGTGCCAGCAGTTACACAGGAGTTTCCCCGGAAAAACTGTTTTTT

V: TRBV11-2
size: few
J: TRBJ2-1
D: TRBD2
CDR3: CASSFQGGSFNEQFF
DNA: TGTGCCAGCAGCTTCCAGGGAGGGAGCTTCAATGAGCAGTTCTTC

V: TRBV30
size: -
J: TRBJ2-5
D: -
CDR3: CAWALGAQETQYF
DNA: TGTGCCTGGGCGCTTGGCGCCCAAGAGACCCAGTACTTC

V: TRBV4-2
size: -
J: TRBJ2-3
D: TRBD2
CDR3: CASSQDFRGGTDTQYF
DNA: TGTGCCAGCAGCCAAGATTTTCGGGGGGGGACAGATACGCAGTATTTT

V: TRBV11-2
size: few
J: TRBJ1-2
D: -
CDR3: CASYSGGDGYTF
DNA: TGTGCCAGCTACTCGGGGGGGGATGGCTACACCTTC